Below, 14 T cell receptor beta chains from the same sample are listed, as sequenced in a study of control samples from healthy donors and cancer patients. Clones were read by immunoSEQ multiplex PCR, and TCRdb kept only the in-frame ones, dropping some. The repertoire holds fewer than 200,000 clones, with about 90% as singletons. The sample comprised blood. The receptors here all came from a man younger than 40 in good health.

V gene TRBV27 combines with J gene TRBJ2-7; tentatively, D is TRBD2 (6 bases). CDR1 is MNHEY, CDR2 SMNVEV, per germline (reference sequence). CDR3 length: 16 residues. The V and J ends lost 8 bases and 0 bases respectively, with 20 bases between them. The CDR3 loop reads CASARWGTPSSYEQYF. The CDR3 DNA reads as TGTGCCAGCGCGCGATGGGGGACTCCAAGCTCCTACGAGCAGTACTTC.

The gene calls are TRBV11-2 and TRBJ2-5, with a tentative D call TRBD2 (6 bases). CDR3 size: 16 residues. Trimming stripped 6 bases from V and 6 bases from J, with 23 bases between. The germline gives CDR1 SGHAT, CDR2 FQNNGV. The CDR3 DNA sequence: TGTGCCAGCAGTCTTACCCGGGAGAACCGACCCAAGACCCAGTACTTC. Its protein is CASSLTRENRPKTQYF.

The chain has TRBV28 and TRBJ2-2, with TRBD2 matching 8 bases. Germline V lookup: CDR1 MDHEN, CDR2 SYDVKM. This CDR3 region has 13 residues. The junction had 8 bases not matched to a gene; V was cut back by 11 bases and J by 6 bases. CDR3 in DNA: TGTGCCCACGGGGGGGCGTTATCCGGGGAGCTGTTTTTT. As protein: CAHGGALSGELFF.

The chain uses TRBV5-1 and TRBJ2-3; no clear D. Trimming left V 0 bases short and J 0 bases short, with 11 bases between. Germline CDR1 is SGHRS and CDR2 is YFSETQ. The CDR3 sequence is 16 residues long. CDR3 region: CASSLVRTTSTDTQYF. CDR3 nucleotide sequence: TGCGCCAGCAGCTTGGTTCGGACCACTAGCACAGATACGCAGTATTTT.

The chain recombines TRBV30 with TRBJ2-7; 7 nucleotides match TRBD2. CDR1 GTSNPN and CDR2 SVGIG come from the germline V gene (reference sequence). V was clipped by 4 bases and J by 4 bases; unmatched bases: 10. This CDR3 is built from 14 residues. CDR3 residues: CAWISGGPFYEQYF. The CDR3 region has the DNA TGTGCCTGGATTTCGGGAGGCCCCTTTTACGAGCAGTACTTC. Variable domain in full (rest from reference TRBV30 and TRBJ2-7): SQTIHQWPATLVQPVGSPLSLECTVEGTSNPNLYWYRQAAGRGLQLLFYSVGIGQISSEVPQNLSASRPQDRQFILSSKKLLLSDSGFYLCAWISGGPFYEQYFGPGTRLTVT.

V usage is TRBV19 and J usage is TRBJ1-1; D gene uncertain. V dropped 7 bases and J dropped 0 bases, with 12 bases sitting between them. This CDR3 is built from 14 residues. CDR1 and CDR2 from the germline V gene are LNHDA and SQIVND (reference sequence). The chain's CDR3 is CASKSQSMNTEAFF. CDR3 DNA: TGTGCCAGTAAGTCGCAATCCATGAACACTGAAGCTTTCTTT.

The rearrangement uses TRBV7-6 and TRBJ2-7; possible D gene TRBD1, 6 bases. V gave up 6 bases and J gave up 9 bases, with 21 bases separating them. Germline CDR1 reads SGHVS; CDR2 reads FNYEAQ. The CDR3 loop spans 14 amino acids. The CDR3, as DNA: TGTGCCAGCAGTTCAGAACGGCCGCCCAGGGGGCAGTACTTC. As protein: CASSSERPPRGQYF.

This clone was picked up a small number of times. The chain couples TRBV5-1 to TRBJ1-6, with D maybe TRBD1 (6 bases). CDR1 and CDR2 from the germline V gene are SGHRS and YFSETQ. Trimming shortened V by 3 bases and J by 3 bases, and 13 bases separated the two germline ends. The CDR3 has 16 residues. CDR3 sequence reads: CASSSGTNFYNSPLHF. The CDR3 nucleotides are TGCGCCAGCAGCTCAGGGACAAATTTCTATAATTCACCCCTCCACTTT.

The rearrangement links TRBV3-1 (or the pseudogene TRBV3-2) to TRBJ2-1; the D is unclear. Trimming took 0 bases from V and 12 from J, leaving 9 bases between them. The CDR3 length is 12 residues. Germline V CDR1 and CDR2: LGHDT, YNNKEL (reference sequence). The DNA of the CDR3 is TGTGCCAGCAGCCAAGATCGATTGGGGCAGTTCTTC. It is translated as CASSQDRLGQFF.

J is TRBJ1-1 and V is TRBV19; perhaps TRBD1 as D (5 bases). Germline V gene lookup returns CDR1 LNHDA and CDR2 SQIVND (reference sequence). This CDR3 has 16 amino acids. The V end was cut by 4 bases, the J end by 5 bases, with 20 bases between. The CDR3 is CASSTRARSGLTEAFF. The CDR3, as DNA: TGTGCCAGTAGTACCCGTGCACGCTCAGGGTTGACTGAAGCTTTCTTT.

This clone is a singleton in its sample. The chain has TRBV6-5 and TRBJ1-3, with no clear D. This CDR3 has 14 amino acids. The V end was cut by 3 bases, the J end by 2 bases, with 8 bases between. Germline assignment: CDR1 MNHEY and CDR2 SVGAGI. The DNA for the CDR3 is TGTGCCAGCAGTTATGGTCAGGCTGGAAACACCATATATTTT. It yields the protein CASSYGQAGNTIYF.

This chain uses TRBV6-5 with TRBJ1-5; 7 bases align to TRBD1. V gave up 2 bases and J gave up 10 bases; unmatched junction bases: 8. CDR3 length: 14 amino acids. Germline V lookup: CDR1 MNHEY, CDR2 SVGAGI. In nucleotides, the CDR3 is TGTGCCAGCAGTTACGGACAGGCAATGGAACCCCAGCATTTT. Translating gives CASSYGQAMEPQHF.

The chain combines TRBV6-5 with TRBJ1-1; D gene ambiguous. Germline V gene lookup returns CDR1 MNHEY and CDR2 SVGAGI. This CDR3 region has 12 residues. Trimming took 7 bases from V and 4 from J, leaving 10 bases between them. Written as DNA, the CDR3 is TGTGCCAGCACCACAATTGGCACTGAAGCTTTCTTT. Translation gives CASTTIGTEAFF.

V is TRBV6-5 and J is TRBJ1-2; D remains unclear. V gave up 6 bases and J gave up 4 bases, with 9 bases separating them. CDR3 size: 12 residues. The germline gives CDR1 MNHEY, CDR2 SVGAGI. The CDR3 DNA reads as TGTGCCAGCAGCGGGCAGACCTATGGCTACACCTTC. It codes for CASSGQTYGYTF.